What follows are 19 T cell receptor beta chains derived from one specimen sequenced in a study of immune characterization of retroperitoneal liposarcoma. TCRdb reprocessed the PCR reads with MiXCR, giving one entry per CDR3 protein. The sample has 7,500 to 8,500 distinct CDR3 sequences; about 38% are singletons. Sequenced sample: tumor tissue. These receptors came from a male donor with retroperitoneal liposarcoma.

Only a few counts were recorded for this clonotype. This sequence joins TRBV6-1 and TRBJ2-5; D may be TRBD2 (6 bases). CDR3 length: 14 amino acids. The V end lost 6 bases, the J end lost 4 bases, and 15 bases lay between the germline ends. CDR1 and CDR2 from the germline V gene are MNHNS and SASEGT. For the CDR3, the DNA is TGTGCCAGCAGCGGCCTTTTGGGGGGAGAGACCCAGTACTTC. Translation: CASSGLLGGETQYF.

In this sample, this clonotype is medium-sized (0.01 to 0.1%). CDR3 sequence (DNA): TGTGCCAGCAGCTTAGGATATTACGAGCAGTACTTC. It codes for CASSLGYYEQYF. The chain is built from TRBV7-2 and TRBJ2-1; no reliable D call. The DNA end is more similar to TRBJ2-7, so the J call may be wrong. Looked up from germline, CDR1 is SGHTA and CDR2 is FQGNSA. This CDR3 is built from 12 residues.

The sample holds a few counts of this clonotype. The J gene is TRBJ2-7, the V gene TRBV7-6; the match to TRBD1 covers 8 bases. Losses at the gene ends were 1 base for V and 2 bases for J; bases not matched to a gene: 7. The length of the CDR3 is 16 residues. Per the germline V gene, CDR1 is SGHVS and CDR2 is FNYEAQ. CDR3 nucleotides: TGTGCCAGCAGCTTAGTTTCCGGACAGGGTCCCTACGAGCAGTACTTC. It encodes CASSLVSGQGPYEQYF.

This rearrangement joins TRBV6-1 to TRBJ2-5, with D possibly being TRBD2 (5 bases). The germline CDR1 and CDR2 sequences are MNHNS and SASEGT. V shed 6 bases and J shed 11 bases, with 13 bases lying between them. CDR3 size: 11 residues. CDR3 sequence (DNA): TGTGCCAGCAGAGACTACAATGAGCAGTACTTC. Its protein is CASRDYNEQYF.

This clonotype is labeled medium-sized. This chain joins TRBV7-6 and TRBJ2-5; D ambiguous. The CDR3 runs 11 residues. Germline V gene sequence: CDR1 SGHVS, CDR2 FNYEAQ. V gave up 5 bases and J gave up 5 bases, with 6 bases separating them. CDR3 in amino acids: CASSPRETQYF. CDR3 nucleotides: TGTGCCAGCAGCCCGCGGGAGACCCAGTACTTC.

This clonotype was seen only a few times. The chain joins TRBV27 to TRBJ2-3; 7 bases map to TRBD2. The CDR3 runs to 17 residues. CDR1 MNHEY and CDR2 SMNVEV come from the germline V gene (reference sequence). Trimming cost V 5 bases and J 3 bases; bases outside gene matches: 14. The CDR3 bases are TGTGCCAGCAGTCCTGGCCGACTAGCTTCTGGGACAGATACGCAGTATTTT. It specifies CASSPGRLASGTDTQYF.

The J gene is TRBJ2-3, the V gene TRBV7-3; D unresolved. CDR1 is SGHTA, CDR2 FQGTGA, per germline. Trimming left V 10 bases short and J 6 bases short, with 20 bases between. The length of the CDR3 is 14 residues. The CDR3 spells CATKSQSAEDTQYF. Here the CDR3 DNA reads TGTGCCACCAAAAGCCAGTCCGCAGAGGATACGCAGTATTTT.

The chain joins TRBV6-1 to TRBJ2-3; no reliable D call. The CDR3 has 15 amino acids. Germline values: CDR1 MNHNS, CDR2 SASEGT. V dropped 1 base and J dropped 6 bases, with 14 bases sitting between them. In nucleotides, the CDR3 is TGTGCCAGCAGTGAAGTGAACAGAAGTTGGGATACGCAGTATTTT. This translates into CASSEVNRSWDTQYF.

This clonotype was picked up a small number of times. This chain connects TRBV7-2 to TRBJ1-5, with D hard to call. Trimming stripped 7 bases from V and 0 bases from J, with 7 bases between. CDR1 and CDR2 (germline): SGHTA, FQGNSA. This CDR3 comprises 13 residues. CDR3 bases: TGTGCCAGCAAGGGTGATAGCAATCAGCCCCAGCATTTT. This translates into CASKGDSNQPQHF.

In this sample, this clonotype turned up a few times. The CDR3 loop is CASTMLARMENIQYF. CDR3 DNA sequence: TGTGCCAGCACCATGCTGGCCAGGATGGAAAACATTCAGTACTTC. The V and J genes are TRBV27 and TRBJ2-4, with unresolved D. V was cut by 7 bases and J by 5 bases, with 18 bases left in between. The CDR3 has 15 residues. Germline V lookup: CDR1 MNHEY, CDR2 SMNVEV (reference sequence).

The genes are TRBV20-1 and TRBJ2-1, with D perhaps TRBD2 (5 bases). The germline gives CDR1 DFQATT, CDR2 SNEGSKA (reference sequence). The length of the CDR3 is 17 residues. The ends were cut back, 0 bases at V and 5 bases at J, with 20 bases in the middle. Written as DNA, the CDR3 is TGCAGTGCTAGAGATATAATGTTCGCCGGGGTTGACAATGAGCAGTTCTTC. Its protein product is CSARDIMFAGVDNEQFF.

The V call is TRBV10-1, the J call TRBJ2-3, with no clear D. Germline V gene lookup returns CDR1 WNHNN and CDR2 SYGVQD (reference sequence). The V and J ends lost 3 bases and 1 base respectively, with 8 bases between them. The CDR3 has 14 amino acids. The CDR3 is CASSDHRGTDTQYF. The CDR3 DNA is TGCGCCAGCAGTGACCATCGAGGCACAGATACGCAGTATTTT.

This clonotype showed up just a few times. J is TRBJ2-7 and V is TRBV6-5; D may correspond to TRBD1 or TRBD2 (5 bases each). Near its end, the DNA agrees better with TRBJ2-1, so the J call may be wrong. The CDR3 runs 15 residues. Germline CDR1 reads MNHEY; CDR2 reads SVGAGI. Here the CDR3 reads CASSSPGRLYNEQFF. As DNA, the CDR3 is TGTGCCAGCAGTTCTCCGGGACGGTTGTACAATGAGCAGTTCTTC.

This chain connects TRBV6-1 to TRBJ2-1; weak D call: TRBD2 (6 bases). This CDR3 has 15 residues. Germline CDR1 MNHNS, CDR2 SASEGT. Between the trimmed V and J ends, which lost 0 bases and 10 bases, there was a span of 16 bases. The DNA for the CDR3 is TGTGCCAGCAGTGAAGCTGCGCGGGATAACCACGAGCAGTTCTTC. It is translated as CASSEAARDNHEQFF.

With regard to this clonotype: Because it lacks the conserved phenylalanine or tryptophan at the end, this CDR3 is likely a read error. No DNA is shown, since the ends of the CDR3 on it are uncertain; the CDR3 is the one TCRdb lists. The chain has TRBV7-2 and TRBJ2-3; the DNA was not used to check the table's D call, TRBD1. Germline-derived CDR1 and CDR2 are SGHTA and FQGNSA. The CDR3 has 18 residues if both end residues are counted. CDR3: CASSPRTGFSSYEQYFGA.

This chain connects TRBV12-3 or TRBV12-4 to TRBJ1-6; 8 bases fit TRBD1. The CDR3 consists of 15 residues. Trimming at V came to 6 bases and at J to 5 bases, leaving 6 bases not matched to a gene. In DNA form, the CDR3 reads TGTGCCAGCAGGCAAAGACAGGGGAATAATTCACCCCTCCACTTT. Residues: CASRQRQGNNSPLHF.

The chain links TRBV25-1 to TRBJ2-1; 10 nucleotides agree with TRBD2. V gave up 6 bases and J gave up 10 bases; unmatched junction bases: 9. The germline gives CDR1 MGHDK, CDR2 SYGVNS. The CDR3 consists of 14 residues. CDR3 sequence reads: CASRNLAGVGEQFF. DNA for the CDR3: TGTGCCAGCAGAAACCTAGCGGGAGTGGGGGAGCAGTTCTTC.

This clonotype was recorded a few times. The CDR3 region is CASSPSSGRSYEQFF. The CDR3 bases are TGTGCCAGCAGCCCCTCTAGCGGGAGAAGCTATGAGCAGTTCTTC. V is TRBV7-2 and J is TRBJ2-1, with 10 bases lining up with TRBD2. There are 15 residues in the CDR3. The germline V gene has CDR1 SGHTA and CDR2 FQGNSA. Trimming removed 5 bases from V and 8 bases from J; junction bases left unmatched: 9.

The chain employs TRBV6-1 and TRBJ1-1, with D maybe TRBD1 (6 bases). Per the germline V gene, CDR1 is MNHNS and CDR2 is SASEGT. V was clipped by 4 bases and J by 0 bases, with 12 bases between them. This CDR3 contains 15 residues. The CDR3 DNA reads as TGTGCCAGCAGTGGAAGGGGGGCCCTGAACACTGAAGCTTTCTTT. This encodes CASSGRGALNTEAFF.